These 21 T cell receptor beta chains came from one sample sequenced in a study of blood T cell repertoires in COVID-19. Profiled with immunoSEQ multiplex PCR; TCRdb holds only in-frame clones, not every one. The repertoire holds under 350,000 clones, with 80% to 90% as singletons. Sequencing was performed on PBMCs or T cells enriched from blood (not recorded which). All receptors come from a woman in her forties with acute COVID-19.

This sequence joins TRBV7-8 and TRBJ1-4; 7 bases agree with TRBD1. After removal of 5 bases from V and 8 bases from J, the junction contained 11 bases not matched to a gene. Germline lookup yields CDR1 SGHVS and CDR2 FQNEAQ. The CDR3 length is 15 residues. The CDR3 loop is CASSPTGRSAEKLFF. The DNA of the CDR3 is TGTGCCAGCAGCCCGACAGGGAGGTCCGCGGAAAAACTGTTTTTT.

J is TRBJ1-1 and V is TRBV5-4; 8 bases line up with TRBD1. V lost 4 bases, J lost 1 base, and 12 bases stayed unmatched. The CDR3 length is 17 residues. Looked up from germline, CDR1 is SGHNT and CDR2 is YYREEE (reference sequence). The CDR3 nucleotides are TGTGCCAGCAGCATTACAGGGGGAGGAGGGCCGAACACTGAAGCTTTCTTT. Amino acid sequence: CASSITGGGGPNTEAFF.

The table lists this clone with a few counts. The chain employs TRBV11-2 and TRBJ2-7; 9 bases are shared with TRBD2. CDR1 is SGHAT and CDR2 is FQNNGV in the germline V gene. V lost 3 bases and J lost 0; bases outside the gene matches: 9. The CDR3 length is 17 residues. CDR3 residues: CASSLIVTSGFSYEQYF. The CDR3 coding sequence is TGTGCCAGCAGCTTGATCGTGACTAGCGGCTTCTCCTACGAGCAGTACTTC.

This chain links TRBV5-1 with TRBJ2-1, with 8 bases fitting TRBD2. The ends lost 0 bases at V and 6 bases at J; junction bases unmatched: 2. CDR3 size: 14 residues. CDR1 and CDR2 (germline): SGHRS, YFSETQ. DNA of the CDR3: TGCGCCAGCAGCTTGGCCACTAGCGGCAATGAGCAGTTCTTC. Protein sequence: CASSLATSGNEQFF. The whole variable domain, remainder taken from reference TRBV5-1 and TRBJ2-1, is KAGVTQTPRYLIKTRGQQVTLSCSPISGHRSVSWYQQTPGQGLQFLFEYFSETQRNKGNFPGRFSGRQFSNSRSEMNVSTLELGDSALYLCASSLATSGNEQFFGPGTRLTVL.

This chain uses TRBV5-6 with TRBJ1-1, with D hard to call. The CDR3 sequence is 14 residues long. Looked up from germline, CDR1 is SGHDT and CDR2 is YYEEEE. The V end was cut by 2 bases, the J end by 2 bases, with 10 bases between. CDR3 sequence (DNA): TGTGCCAGCAGCTTAGTTCGACATAACACTGAAGCTTTCTTT. Translation gives CASSLVRHNTEAFF.

As DNA, the CDR3 is TGTGCCACCGGTGTGGAGGCCAAAAACATTCAGTACTTC. The encoded protein is CATGVEAKNIQYF. The rearrangement links TRBV28 to TRBJ2-4; unclear D gene. Germline V lookup: CDR1 MDHEN, CDR2 SYDVKM. The V end lost 10 bases, the J end lost 1 base, and 11 bases lay between the germline ends. CDR3 length: 13 amino acids.

CDR3 sequence (DNA): TGTGCCAGCAGTGAAACACCGGGACAGGGAGTCTATGGCTACACCTTC. Translating it yields CASSETPGQGVYGYTF. The chain is built from TRBV6-4 and TRBJ1-2; 9 bases match TRBD1. Germline V gene data show CDR1 as MRHNA and CDR2 as SNTAGT. CDR3 length: 16 amino acids. With V trimmed by 3 bases and J by 4 bases, 9 bases remained unmatched.

The chain carries TRBV7-9 and TRBJ2-4; a weak D match, TRBD2 (6 bases). The CDR3 extends over 13 amino acids. The V gene's germline CDR1 is SEHNR and CDR2 FQNEAQ (reference sequence). Trimming removed 6 bases at V and 1 base at J, with 7 bases between. In DNA, the CDR3 is TGTGCCAGCAGGGAGGGGGCCAAAAACATTCAGTACTTC. This codes for CASREGAKNIQYF.

The CDR3 region is CASSVTGGSNEQFF. The DNA of the CDR3 is TGTGCCAGTAGCGTGACAGGGGGAAGCAATGAGCAGTTCTTC. The J gene is TRBJ2-1, the V gene TRBV19; TRBD1 aligns across 9 bases. The CDR3 contains 14 residues. Germline-derived CDR1 and CDR2 are LNHDA and SQIVND (reference sequence). V trimming: 6 bases; J trimming: 6 bases; junction bases outside the gene matches: 6.

The V gene is TRBV7-3, the J gene TRBJ2-3; 12 bases map to TRBD2. Trimming at V came to 5 bases and at J to 2 bases, leaving 5 bases not matched to a gene. This CDR3 is 16 amino acids long. The germline gives CDR1 SGHTA, CDR2 FQGTGA. As DNA, the CDR3 is TGTGCCAGCAGCCCTACTAGCGGGGGGACCACAGATACGCAGTATTTT. It yields the protein CASSPTSGGTTDTQYF.

This clone is a singleton in its sample. The J gene is TRBJ2-3, the V gene TRBV6-2 or TRBV6-3; TRBD1 aligns across 10 bases. J was trimmed by 5 bases and V by 5 bases; bases with no gene match: 10. This CDR3 comprises 16 residues. In germline, CDR1 is MNHEY, CDR2 SVGEGT. In DNA form, the CDR3 reads TGTGCCAGCAGTACTGGACAGGGGGTGATGATAGATACGCAGTATTTT. It translates to CASSTGQGVMIDTQYF.

The rearrangement joins TRBV6-5 to TRBJ2-3; TRBD2 agrees at 8 bases. CDR3 length: 15 residues. Germline V lookup: CDR1 MNHEY, CDR2 SVGAGI. The trim removed 4 bases at V and 4 bases at J, leaving 7 bases unmatched. In DNA, the CDR3 is TGTGCCAGCAGTTCGCTGCGGGAGGTTGCAGATACGCAGTATTTT. Translation: CASSSLREVADTQYF.

V is TRBV7-9 and J is TRBJ2-2; D unresolved. The CDR3 contains 17 residues. Germline-derived CDR1 and CDR2 are SEHNR and FQNEAQ (reference sequence). Trimming shortened V by 2 bases and J by 4 bases, and 17 bases separated the two germline ends. Here the CDR3 DNA reads TGTGCCAGCAGCTTAAATTTTGGGTTGCCGGGCACCGGGGAGCTGTTTTTT. Translating it yields CASSLNFGLPGTGELFF. Variable domain in full (rest from reference TRBV7-9 and TRBJ2-2): DTGVSQNPRHKITKRGQNVTFRCDPISEHNRLYWYRQTLGQGPEFLTYFQNEAQLEKSRLLSDRFSAERPKGSFSTLEIQRTEQGDSAMYLCASSLNFGLPGTGELFFGEGSRLTVL.

The genes are TRBV5-1 and TRBJ1-1; D might be TRBD1 (5 bases). Germline CDR1 SGHRS, CDR2 YFSETQ. The CDR3 extends over 16 amino acids. The ends were cut back, 3 bases at V and 1 base at J, with 16 bases in the middle. This CDR3 reads CASSSAPQTANTEAFF. The CDR3 DNA follows: TGCGCCAGCAGCTCGGCCCCACAGACAGCGAACACTGAAGCTTTCTTT. Looking up the rest from reference TRBV5-1 and TRBJ1-1 gives the full variable domain: KAGVTQTPRYLIKTRGQQVTLSCSPISGHRSVSWYQQTPGQGLQFLFEYFSETQRNKGNFPGRFSGRQFSNSRSEMNVSTLELGDSALYLCASSSAPQTANTEAFFGQGTRLTVV.

The chain employs TRBV4-3 and TRBJ1-3; D is perhaps TRBD1 (6 bases). CDR3 length: 15 amino acids. Between the trimmed V and J ends, which lost 4 bases and 3 bases, there was a span of 13 bases. CDR1 and CDR2 (germline): LGHNA, YSLEER. In nucleotides, the CDR3 is TGCGCCAGCAGCCTAGTACAGGGCGGTGGAAACACCATATATTTT. This gives the protein CASSLVQGGGNTIYF.

The V gene is TRBV12-3 or TRBV12-4, the J gene TRBJ1-2; a possible D gene is TRBD1 (5 bases). This CDR3 contains 13 residues. Trimming removed 7 bases at V and 9 bases at J, with 18 bases between. In DNA form, the CDR3 reads TGTGCCAGCACGTCGCAGGGCCGTTCGAGCTACACCTTC. This gives the protein CASTSQGRSSYTF.

This clone is a singleton in its sample. J is TRBJ1-2 and V is TRBV6-5; 7 bases match TRBD1. CDR3 length equals 15 residues. Trimming took 4 bases from V and 0 from J; bases not matched to a gene: 5. Germline V gene lookup returns CDR1 MNHEY and CDR2 SVGAGI. CDR3 coding DNA: TGTGCCAGCAGTTCTCTACAGGGGTCTAACTATGGCTACACCTTC. This sequence encodes CASSSLQGSNYGYTF.

The genes are TRBV6-1 and TRBJ2-5; possible D gene TRBD1, 5 bases. V was cut by 0 bases and J by 8 bases, with 7 bases left in between. The CDR3 totals 12 residues. Germline V gene lookup returns CDR1 MNHNS and CDR2 SASEGT. This chain's CDR3 is CASSEAWGTQYF. The CDR3 region has the DNA TGTGCCAGCAGTGAAGCTTGGGGCACCCAGTACTTC.

The J gene is TRBJ1-1, the V gene TRBV7-2; D gene uncertain. In germline, CDR1 is SGHTA, CDR2 FQGNSA. CDR3 length equals 13 residues. V was cut by 5 bases and J by 7 bases, with 14 bases left in between. The DNA of the CDR3 is TGTGCCAGCAGCGCAAAAGCGGGTCTTGAAGCTTTCTTT. This sequence encodes CASSAKAGLEAFF.

This rearrangement joins TRBV6-5 to TRBJ1-5, with TRBD1 identical over 10 bases. Germline CDR1 and CDR2: MNHEY and SVGAGI. This CDR3 has 15 residues. Germline trimming cut 6 bases from V and 13 bases from J; bases unmatched to any gene: 15. CDR3 residues: CASSEAGGQGSPQHF. In nucleotides, the CDR3 is TGTGCCAGCAGCGAGGCCGGGGGACAGGGGTCCCCGCAGCATTTT.

A single count supports this clone. CDR3 DNA sequence: TGTGCCAGCAGTTACCCCCCGGGACAGATTAGCACAGATACGCAGTATTTT. It translates to CASSYPPGQISTDTQYF. The chain links TRBV6-2 or TRBV6-3 to TRBJ2-3; 7 bases align to TRBD1. Germline values: CDR1 MNHEY, CDR2 SVGEGT. This CDR3 spans 17 amino acids. With V trimmed by 2 bases and J by 0 bases, 8 bases remained unmatched.